This T cell receptor (beta chain) was profiled in a study of tumor-infiltrating lymphocytes in oesophageal squamous cell carcinoma. Germline trimming cut 3 bases from V and 5 bases from J; bases unmatched to any gene: 12. The CDR3 spans 19 residues. Per germline, CDR1 SEHNR and CDR2 FQNEAQ (reference sequence). MiXCR, applied by TCRdb to the PCR reads, yields one record per CDR3 protein. The sample carries fewer than 20,000 distinct CDR3 sequences, around two fifths recorded once. This chain connects TRBV7-9 to TRBJ2-3; 15 nucleotides match TRBD2. This clonotype was obtained from a male donor with esophageal squamous cell carcinoma. Sequencing used esophageal tumor tissue. CDR3 in DNA: TGTGCCAGCAGCTTCTTCCGGACTAGCGGGAGGGAGGGTAGAGATACGCAGTATTTT. This encodes CASSFFRTSGREGRDTQYF.